Each of the 14 T cell receptor beta chains below was sequenced from the same sample in a study of beta chain features in type 1 diabetes. Every bit of the isolated RNA underwent reverse transcription, so sequencing read expressed TCRB transcripts. Sequencing was performed with immunoSEQ multiplex PCR; in TCRdb, only in-frame clones are kept and a portion is missing. The table lists 80,000 to 90,000 clones, 30% to 40% of them singletons. The sample consisted of stem cell memory CD4+ T cells from blood. These receptors originate from a woman between 18 and 29 years old in good health.

This chain links TRBV7-2 with TRBJ2-6; no definite D call. CDR3 length equals 19 residues. Trimming took off 2 bases at V and 0 bases at J, with 17 bases between the two ends. CDR1 and CDR2 from the germline V gene are SGHTA and FQGNSA. Here the CDR3 DNA reads TGTGCCAGCAGCTTACTCGGGTTAGAGATTGCCTCTGGGGCCAACGTCCTGACTTTC. Amino acid sequence: CASSLLGLEIASGANVLTF.

This clone has more than one count but fewer than ten. The chain uses TRBV10-3 and TRBJ1-2; possibly TRBD1 for D (6 bases). The V end lost 5 bases, the J end lost 10 bases, and 14 bases lay between the germline ends. This CDR3 spans 12 amino acids. CDR1 and CDR2 (germline): ENHRY, SYGVKD. The CDR3 DNA sequence: TGTGCCATCAGTTTAATCGCAGGGGACTACACCTTC. As protein: CAISLIAGDYTF.

The chain recombines TRBV4-2 with TRBJ1-5, with 10 bases matching TRBD1. The CDR3 sequence is 15 residues long. Trimming removed 0 bases from V and 10 bases from J; junction bases left unmatched: 6. CDR1 is LGHNA and CDR2 is YNFKEQ in the germline V gene. CDR3 bases: TGTGCCAGCAGCCAAGACTCGGGACAGGGGATCCCCCAGCATTTT. It is translated as CASSQDSGQGIPQHF.

This sequence joins TRBV9 and TRBJ2-5; 13 nucleotides line up with TRBD2. Germline CDR1 and CDR2: SGDLS and YYNGEE. The CDR3 is 16 residues long. V lost 3 bases to trimming and J lost 1 base; unmatched junction nucleotides: 3. CDR3 amino acids: CASSAGLAGVQETQYF. The CDR3 coding sequence is TGTGCCAGCAGCGCAGGACTAGCGGGAGTCCAAGAGACCCAGTACTTC.

The V and J genes are TRBV30 and TRBJ2-5; weak D call: TRBD1 (5 bases). The CDR3 runs to 12 residues. With 0 bases removed from V and 4 bases from J, the gap between germline ends came to 6 bases. Germline V CDR1 and CDR2: GTSNPN, SVGIG (reference sequence). The CDR3 bases are TGTGCCTGGAGTGTGCAGGGAGAGACCCAGTACTTC. Its translation: CAWSVQGETQYF.

The J gene is TRBJ1-6, the V gene TRBV9; TRBD1 agrees at 7 bases. The ends lost 3 bases at V and 7 bases at J; junction bases unmatched: 7. The length of the CDR3 is 15 residues. Germline lookup yields CDR1 SGDLS and CDR2 YYNGEE. CDR3 in amino acids: CASSAMGQLNSPLHF. The CDR3 DNA reads TGTGCCAGCAGCGCCATGGGACAGCTCAATTCACCCCTCCACTTT.

The chain links TRBV18 to TRBJ1-1; D is undetermined. The V end was cut by 3 bases, the J end by 1 base, with 9 bases between. Germline V gives CDR1 KGHSH, CDR2 LQKENI. This CDR3 has 14 amino acids. The CDR3 loop is CASSPSEGNTEAFF. The CDR3 DNA reads TGTGCCAGCTCACCTTCGGAGGGGAACACTGAAGCTTTCTTT. The entire variable domain, with the rest obtained from reference TRBV18 and TRBJ1-1, is as follows: NAGVMQNPRHLVRRRGQEARLRCSPMKGHSHVYWYRQLPEEGLKFMVYLQKENIIDESGMPKERFSAEFPKEGPSILRIQQVVRGDSAAYFCASSPSEGNTEAFFGQGTRLTVV.

The CDR3 bases are TGTGCCAGCAGCCAAGGTGGGGCCAGGGTGGATTCACCCCTCCACTTT. Protein sequence: CASSQGGARVDSPLHF. The chain carries TRBV5-4 and TRBJ1-6, with D possibly matching TRBD1 (5 bases). CDR1 is SGHNT and CDR2 is YYREEE in the germline V gene (reference sequence). V lost 4 bases to trimming and J lost 8 bases, with 19 bases between them. This CDR3 spans 16 amino acids.

The chain has TRBV19 and TRBJ2-2; 11 bases are a match to TRBD1. In germline, CDR1 is LNHDA, CDR2 SQIVND (reference sequence). The J segment lost 4 bases and the V segment lost 8 bases, leaving 6 bases of the junction unmatched. The CDR3 loop spans 15 amino acids. This CDR3 reads CASARTGGLTGELFF. As DNA, the CDR3 is TGTGCCAGTGCCCGGACAGGGGGCCTCACCGGGGAGCTGTTTTTT.

The chain recombines TRBV28 with TRBJ2-1; 11 nucleotides line up with TRBD2. Looked up from germline, CDR1 is MDHEN and CDR2 is SYDVKM. The CDR3 consists of 17 residues. V lost 1 base and J lost 7; bases outside the gene matches: 9. CDR3: CASSLSMGLAVGNEQFF. CDR3 sequence (DNA): TGTGCCAGCAGTTTATCCATGGGACTAGCGGTGGGAAATGAGCAGTTCTTC.

This clone was observed a few times. The V gene is TRBV30, the J gene TRBJ2-5; TRBD1 might be the D (6 bases). The DNA end favors TRBJ2-7, so the J call may be wrong. The germline CDR1 and CDR2 sequences are GTSNPN and SVGIG (reference sequence). The CDR3 sequence is 12 residues long. The CDR3 nucleotides read TGTGCCTGGAGTAGGCAGGGGAACGAGCAGTACTTC. Translating it yields CAWSRQGNEQYF.

This chain joins TRBV5-1 and TRBJ2-3, with D possibly matching TRBD2 (5 bases). The germline CDR1 and CDR2 sequences are SGHRS and YFSETQ. CDR3 size: 15 residues. The V and J ends lost 4 bases and 2 bases respectively, with 14 bases between them. The DNA of the CDR3 is TGCGCCAGCAGCGCCTTTAGCGTCAACACAGATACGCAGTATTTT. Protein: CASSAFSVNTDTQYF.

The CDR3 reads CASSLEWETYEQYF. The CDR3 DNA follows: TGCGCCAGCAGCTTGGAGTGGGAGACCTACGAGCAGTACTTC. The rearrangement uses TRBV5-1 and TRBJ2-7, with a weak D call TRBD2 (5 bases). CDR1 is SGHRS and CDR2 is YFSETQ in the germline V gene. The CDR3 loop spans 14 amino acids. V lost 0 bases, J lost 2 bases, and 9 bases lay in between.

This sequence joins TRBV18 and TRBJ1-5, with 9 bases matching TRBD1. V was pared by 8 bases and J by 7 bases, with 12 bases of the junction left unmatched. Germline-derived CDR1 and CDR2 are KGHSH and LQKENI. The CDR3 consists of 15 residues. CDR3 amino acids: CASAPRTGVGQPQHF. CDR3 DNA: TGTGCCAGCGCCCCCCGGACAGGGGTGGGACAGCCCCAGCATTTT.